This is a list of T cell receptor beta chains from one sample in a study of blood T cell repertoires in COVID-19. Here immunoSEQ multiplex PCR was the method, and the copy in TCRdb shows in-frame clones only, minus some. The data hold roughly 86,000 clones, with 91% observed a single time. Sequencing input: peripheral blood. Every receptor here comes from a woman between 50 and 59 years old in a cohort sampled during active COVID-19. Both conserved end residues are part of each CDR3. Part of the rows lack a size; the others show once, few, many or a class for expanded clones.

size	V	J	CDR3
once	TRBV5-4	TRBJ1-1	CASSFRGAEAFF
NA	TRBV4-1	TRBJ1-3	CASSQNTGALGSGNTIYF
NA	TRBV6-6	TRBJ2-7	CASRQGRWGSSYEQYF
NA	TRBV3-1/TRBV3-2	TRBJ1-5	CASSQDRGNSNQPQHF
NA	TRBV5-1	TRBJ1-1	CASSLEIRGTEAFF
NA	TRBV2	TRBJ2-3	CASSETLALTDTQYF
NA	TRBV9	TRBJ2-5	CASSPNRGTILETQYF
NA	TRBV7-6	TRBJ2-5	CASSLMRQSIGTQYF
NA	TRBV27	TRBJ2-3	CASSPGQGNADTQYF
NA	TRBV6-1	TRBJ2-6	CASSEAKLAGGSSGANVLTF
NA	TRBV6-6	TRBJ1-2	CASSPGTEYGYTF
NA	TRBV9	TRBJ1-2	CASSVGQGYGYTF
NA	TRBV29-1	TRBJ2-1	CSGRRGLDNEQFF
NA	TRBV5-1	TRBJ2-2	CASSGQTTGELFF